What follows is one T cell receptor beta chain and its context. These data originate in a study of blood T cell repertoires in COVID-19. Method: immunoSEQ multiplex PCR; TCRdb's copy keeps in-frame clones and lacks some. The sample lists 300,000 to 350,000 clones, 88% seen once, with 1.6% in the top ten. The germline V gene encodes CDR1 SQVTM and CDR2 ANQGSEA. V shed 1 base and J 3 bases; nucleotides not matched to a gene: 8. This CDR3 has 18 amino acids. The sequenced material came from peripheral blood. The chain carries TRBV29-1 and TRBJ2-6, with 11 bases lining up with TRBD1. This receptor was taken from a woman aged 25 to 39 with COVID-19, enrolled during active disease. CDR3 nucleotides: TGCAGCGTTGAAGGGGAGGACAGGGGGCTTGGTGGGGCCAACGTCCTGACTTTC. Protein sequence: CSVEGEDRGLGGANVLTF.